This passage covers 2 T cell receptor beta chains from one sample sequenced in a study of T cell repertoires in cytomegalovirus infection (dated by TCRdb to about 2019). The listed sequencing device is Illumina HiSeq 1500. TCRdb ran its own pipeline on the public reads, namely fastp trimming at Q25 and MiXCR clone calling, and kept in-frame beta chains. When rows share a CDR3 protein, they turn into one entry using the most common DNA and genes. Across this sample there are some 400,000 distinct CDR3 sequences, with roughly 30% seen only once. The ten largest make up around 13% of the sample. Material for sequencing was PBMCs. These TCRs come from a human donor in good health (CMV status not recorded). Some clones in this sample may be carry-over from other donors' samples.

This clonotype has just a few counts. This chain joins TRBV29-1 and TRBJ2-5, with unresolved D. The V and J ends lost 4 bases and 5 bases respectively, with 11 bases between them. CDR3 length: 12 residues. Looked up from germline, CDR1 is SQVTM and CDR2 is ANQGSEA. CDR3 nucleotide sequence: TGCAGCGTTGTGTCGCTTTCGGAGACCCAGTACTTC. This sequence encodes CSVVSLSETQYF.

This clonotype was counted ten times or more. The V gene is TRBV7-2, the J gene TRBJ1-2, with 8 bases identical to TRBD1. Per germline, CDR1 SGHTA and CDR2 FQGNSA. Trimming removed 8 bases from V and 2 bases from J; junction bases left unmatched: 4. The CDR3 runs to 13 residues. The CDR3 is CASGQGANYGYTF. As DNA, the CDR3 is TGTGCCAGCGGACAGGGTGCGAACTATGGCTACACCTTC.